This T cell receptor beta chain is from a study of blood T cells in healthy people across ages. A second PCR, run for about 7 to 11 cycles, used a sample-barcoded 5' primer plus a J-beta primer mix. Per sample, CDR3-containing paired-end reads numbered at least 2.5 million. TCRdb ran MiXCR on the 5' RACE reads and lists one entry per CDR3 protein. Here the sample spans roughly 800,000 distinct CDR3 sequences, 58% being singletons. Trimming removed 4 bases at V and 1 base at J, with 13 bases between. Germline assignment: CDR1 SQVTM and CDR2 ANQGSEA. This CDR3 region has 14 residues. The TCR sequence derives from a young man in good health. This rearrangement joins TRBV29-1 to TRBJ1-1, with D perhaps TRBD1 (6 bases). Sample: blood. CDR3 sequence reads: CSVGNRVSNTEAFF. The CDR3 nucleotides read TGCAGCGTTGGAAACAGGGTCTCGAACACTGAAGCTTTCTTT. The full variable domain, with the rest looked up from reference TRBV29-1 and TRBJ1-1, is SAVISQKPSRDICQRGTSLTIQCQVDSQVTMMFWYRQQPGQSLTLIATANQGSEATYESGFVIDKFPISRPNLTFSTLTVSNMSPEDSSIYLCSVGNRVSNTEAFFGQGTRLTVV.